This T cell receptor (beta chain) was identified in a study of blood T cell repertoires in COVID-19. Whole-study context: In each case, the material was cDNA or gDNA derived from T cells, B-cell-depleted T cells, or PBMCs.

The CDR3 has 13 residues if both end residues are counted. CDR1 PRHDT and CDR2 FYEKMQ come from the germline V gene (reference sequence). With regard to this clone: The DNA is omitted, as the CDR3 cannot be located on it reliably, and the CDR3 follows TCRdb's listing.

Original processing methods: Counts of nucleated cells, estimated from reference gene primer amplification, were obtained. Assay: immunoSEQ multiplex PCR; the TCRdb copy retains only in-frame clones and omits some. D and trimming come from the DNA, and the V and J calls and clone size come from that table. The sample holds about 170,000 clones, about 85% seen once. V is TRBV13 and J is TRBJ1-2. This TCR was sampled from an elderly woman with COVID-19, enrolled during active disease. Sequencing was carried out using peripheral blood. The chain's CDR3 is CASSLGGWGFGAF.